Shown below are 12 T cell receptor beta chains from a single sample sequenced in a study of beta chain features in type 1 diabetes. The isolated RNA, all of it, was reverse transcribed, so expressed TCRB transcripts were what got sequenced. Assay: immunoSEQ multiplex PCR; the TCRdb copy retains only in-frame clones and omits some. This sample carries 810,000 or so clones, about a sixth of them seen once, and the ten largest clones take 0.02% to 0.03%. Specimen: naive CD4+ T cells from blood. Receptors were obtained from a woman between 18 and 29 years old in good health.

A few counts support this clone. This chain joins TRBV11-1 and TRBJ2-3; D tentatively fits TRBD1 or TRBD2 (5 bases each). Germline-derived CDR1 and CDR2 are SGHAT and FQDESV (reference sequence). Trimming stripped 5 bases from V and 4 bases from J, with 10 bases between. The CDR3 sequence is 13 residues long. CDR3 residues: CASSRDVPDTQYF. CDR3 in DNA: TGTGCCAGCAGCCGGGACGTCCCAGATACGCAGTATTTT.

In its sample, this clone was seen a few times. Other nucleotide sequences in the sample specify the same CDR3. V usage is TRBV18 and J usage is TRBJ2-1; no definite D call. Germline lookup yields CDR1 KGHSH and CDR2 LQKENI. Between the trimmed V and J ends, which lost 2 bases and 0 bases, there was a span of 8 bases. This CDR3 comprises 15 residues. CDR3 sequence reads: CASSPAQSSYNEQFF. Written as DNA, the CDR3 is TGTGCCAGCTCACCAGCGCAGAGCTCCTACAATGAGCAGTTCTTC.

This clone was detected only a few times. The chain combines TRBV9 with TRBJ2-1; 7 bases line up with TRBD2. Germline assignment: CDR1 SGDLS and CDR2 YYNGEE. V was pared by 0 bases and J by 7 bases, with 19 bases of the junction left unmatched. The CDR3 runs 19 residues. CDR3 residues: CASSVEFVGSSGEGNEQFF. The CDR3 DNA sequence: TGTGCCAGCAGCGTAGAATTCGTGGGGTCTAGCGGAGAGGGTAATGAGCAGTTCTTC.

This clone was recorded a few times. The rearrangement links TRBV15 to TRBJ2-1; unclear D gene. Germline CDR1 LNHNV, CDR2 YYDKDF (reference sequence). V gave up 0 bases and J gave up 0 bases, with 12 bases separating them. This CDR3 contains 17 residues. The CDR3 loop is CATSRDPGKPSYNEQFF. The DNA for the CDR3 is TGTGCCACCAGCAGAGATCCGGGTAAGCCCTCCTACAATGAGCAGTTCTTC.

CDR3 sequence (DNA): TGTGCCAGCCGGCAGGGGAGCGGGAAATCCTACGAGCAGTACTTC. This encodes CASRQGSGKSYEQYF. The V call is TRBV5-4, the J call TRBJ2-7; a weak D match, TRBD2 (7 bases). From germline, CDR1 is SGHNT and CDR2 YYREEE (reference sequence). The CDR3 is 15 residues long. Trimming removed 7 bases from V and 1 base from J, with 18 bases in between.

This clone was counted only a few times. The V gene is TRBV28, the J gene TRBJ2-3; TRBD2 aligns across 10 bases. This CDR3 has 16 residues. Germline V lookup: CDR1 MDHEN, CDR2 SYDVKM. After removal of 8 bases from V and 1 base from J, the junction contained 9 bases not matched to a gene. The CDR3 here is CASLRTGTSGTDTQYF. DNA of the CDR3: TGTGCCAGCCTAAGAACCGGGACTAGCGGCACAGATACGCAGTATTTT.

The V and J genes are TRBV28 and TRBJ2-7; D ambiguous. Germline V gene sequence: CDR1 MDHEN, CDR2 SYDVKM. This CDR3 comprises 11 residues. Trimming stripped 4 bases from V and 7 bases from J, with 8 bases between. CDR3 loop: CASSYRREQYF. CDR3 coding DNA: TGTGCCAGCAGTTATAGGAGAGAGCAGTACTTC. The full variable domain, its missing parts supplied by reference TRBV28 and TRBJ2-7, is DVKVTQSSRYLVKRTGEKVFLECVQDMDHENMFWYRQDPGLGLRLIYFSYDVKMKEKGDIPEGYSVSREKKERFSLILESASTNQTSMYLCASSYRREQYFGPGTRLTVT.

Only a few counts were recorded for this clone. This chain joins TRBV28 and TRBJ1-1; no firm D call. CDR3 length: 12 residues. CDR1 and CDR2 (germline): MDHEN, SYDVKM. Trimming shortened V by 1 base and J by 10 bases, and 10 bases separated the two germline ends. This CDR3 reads CASSLSLPPAFF. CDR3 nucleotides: TGTGCCAGCAGTTTATCCCTTCCACCAGCTTTCTTT.

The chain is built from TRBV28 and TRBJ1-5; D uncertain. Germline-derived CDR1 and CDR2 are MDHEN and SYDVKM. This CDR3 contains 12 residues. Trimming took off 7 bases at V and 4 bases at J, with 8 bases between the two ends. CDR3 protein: CASTYSNQPQHF. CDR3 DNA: TGTGCCAGCACCTACAGTAATCAGCCCCAGCATTTT.

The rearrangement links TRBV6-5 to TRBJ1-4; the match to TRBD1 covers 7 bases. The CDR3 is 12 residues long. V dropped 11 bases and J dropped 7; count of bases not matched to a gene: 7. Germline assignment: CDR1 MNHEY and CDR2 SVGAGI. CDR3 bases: TGTGCCGTGTCCAGGGGGACTGAAAAACTGTTTTTT. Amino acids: CAVSRGTEKLFF.

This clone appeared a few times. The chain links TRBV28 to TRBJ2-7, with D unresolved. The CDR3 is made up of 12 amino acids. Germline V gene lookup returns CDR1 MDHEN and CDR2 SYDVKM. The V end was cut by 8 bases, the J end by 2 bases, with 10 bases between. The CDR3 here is CASCVPAYEQYF. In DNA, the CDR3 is TGTGCCAGCTGTGTGCCGGCCTACGAGCAGTACTTC.

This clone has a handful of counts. CDR3 region: CASSSATLGGDTQYF. CDR3 sequence (DNA): TGTGCCAGCAGTTCCGCCACACTAGGTGGGGATACGCAGTATTTT. The V call is TRBV28, the J call TRBJ2-3; possibly TRBD2 for D (5 bases). CDR1 is MDHEN, CDR2 SYDVKM, per germline. This CDR3 is 15 amino acids long. V was trimmed by 4 bases and J by 6 bases, leaving 17 bases between them.